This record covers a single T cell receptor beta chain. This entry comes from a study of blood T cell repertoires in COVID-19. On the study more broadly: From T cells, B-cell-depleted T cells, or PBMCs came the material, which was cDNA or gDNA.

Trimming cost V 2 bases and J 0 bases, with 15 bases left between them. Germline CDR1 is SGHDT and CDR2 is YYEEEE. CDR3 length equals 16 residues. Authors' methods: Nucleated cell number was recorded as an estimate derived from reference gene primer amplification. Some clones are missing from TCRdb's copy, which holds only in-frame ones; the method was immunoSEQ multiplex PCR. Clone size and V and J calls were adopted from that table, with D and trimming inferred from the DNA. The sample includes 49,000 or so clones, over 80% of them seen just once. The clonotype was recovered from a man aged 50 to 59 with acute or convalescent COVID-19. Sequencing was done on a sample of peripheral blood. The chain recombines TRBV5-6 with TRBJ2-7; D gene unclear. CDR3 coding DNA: TGTGCCAGCAGCTTATTACTGCGACACAACTCCTACGAGCAGTACTTC. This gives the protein CASSLLLRHNSYEQYF.